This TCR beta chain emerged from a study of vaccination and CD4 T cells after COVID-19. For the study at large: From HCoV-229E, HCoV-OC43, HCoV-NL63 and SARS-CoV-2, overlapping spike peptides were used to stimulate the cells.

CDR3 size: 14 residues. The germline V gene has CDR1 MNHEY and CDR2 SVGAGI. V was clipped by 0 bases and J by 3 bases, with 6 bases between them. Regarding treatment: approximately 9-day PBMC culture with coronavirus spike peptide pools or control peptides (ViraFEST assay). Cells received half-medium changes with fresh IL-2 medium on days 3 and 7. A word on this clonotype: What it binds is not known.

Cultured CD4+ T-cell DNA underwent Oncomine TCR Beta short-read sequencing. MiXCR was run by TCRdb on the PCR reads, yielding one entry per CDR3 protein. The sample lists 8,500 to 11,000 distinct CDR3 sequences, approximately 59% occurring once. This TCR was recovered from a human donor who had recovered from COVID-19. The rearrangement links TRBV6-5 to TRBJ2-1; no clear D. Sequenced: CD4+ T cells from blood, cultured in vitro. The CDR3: CASSYSGYYNEQFF. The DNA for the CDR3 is TGTGCCAGCAGTTACTCAGGGTACTACAATGAGCAGTTCTTC.